Listed below are T cell receptor beta chains from one sample, sequenced in a study of T cells expressing NK-cell markers. From its re-call of the 5' RACE reads, TCRdb lists each CDR3 protein once, without DNA. With 450,000 to 600,000 distinct CDR3 sequences in the sample, the ten largest clones hold under 4.5%. Sequencing was performed on blood T cells: a sorted CD56 or NKG2C T cell subset, CD4+ or CD8+ T cells, or bulk PBMC T cells (not recorded which). These receptors were taken from a young man in good health. The CDR3 runs from the conserved cysteine through the conserved F or W. The order of the fields is J gene, V gene, CDR3 protein.

J: TRBJ2-1
V: TRBV11-1
CDR3: CASSPSAGEQFF

J: TRBJ2-1
V: TRBV5-1
CDR3: CASSLAGDQQFF

J: TRBJ2-1
V: TRBV20-1
CDR3: CSAVERMNEQFF

J: TRBJ2-3
V: TRBV29-1
CDR3: CSVVLWRATYPDTQYF

J: TRBJ1-5
V: TRBV3-1
CDR3: CASSFQGKPQHF

J: TRBJ1-4
V: TRBV7-2
CDR3: CASSAGGAEEKLFF

J: TRBJ2-1
V: TRBV4-3
CDR3: CASSPSLAGGYEQFF

J: TRBJ2-5
V: TRBV5-1
CDR3: CASKVSTETQYF

J: TRBJ1-3
V: TRBV4-3
CDR3: CASSQAGIVGYTIYF

J: TRBJ2-5
V: TRBV28
CDR3: CASSSGTRETQYF

J: TRBJ2-7
V: TRBV5-1
CDR3: CASSKSGTRTYEQYF

J: TRBJ2-2
V: TRBV12-3/TRBV12-4
CDR3: CASSLNGRGNTGELVF

J: TRBJ2-5
V: TRBV20-1
CDR3: CSPTRGETQYF

J: TRBJ2-1
V: TRBV3-1
CDR3: CASSQKWPVSGPYNEQFF